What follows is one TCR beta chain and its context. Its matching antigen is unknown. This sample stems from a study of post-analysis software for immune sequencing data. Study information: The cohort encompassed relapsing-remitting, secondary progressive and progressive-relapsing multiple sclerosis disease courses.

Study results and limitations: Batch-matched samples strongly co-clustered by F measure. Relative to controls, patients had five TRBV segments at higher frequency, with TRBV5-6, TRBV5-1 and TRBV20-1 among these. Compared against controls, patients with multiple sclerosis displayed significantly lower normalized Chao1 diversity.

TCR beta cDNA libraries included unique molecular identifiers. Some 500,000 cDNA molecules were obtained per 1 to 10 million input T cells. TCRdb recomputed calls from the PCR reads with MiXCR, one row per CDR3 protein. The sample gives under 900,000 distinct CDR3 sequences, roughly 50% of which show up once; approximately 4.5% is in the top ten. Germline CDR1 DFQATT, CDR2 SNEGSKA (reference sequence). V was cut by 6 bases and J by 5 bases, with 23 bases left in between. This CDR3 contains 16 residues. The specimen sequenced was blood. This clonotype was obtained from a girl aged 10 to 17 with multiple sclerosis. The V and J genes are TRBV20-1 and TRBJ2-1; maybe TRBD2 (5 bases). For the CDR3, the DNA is TGCAGTGCGACTACGGGTGTAAGGTTCTTTAACAATGAGCAGTTCTTC. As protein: CSATTGVRFFNNEQFF.